This TCR beta chain was identified in a study of PD-1 blockade in classical Hodgkin lymphoma. Study-wide findings and caveats: What caused the repertoire differences, perhaps disease activity or prior therapy, remains undefined. Only CD4+ TCR diversity, not CD8+, had risen significantly by C4D1. Diminished baseline TCR diversity has been reported in newly diagnosed patients relative to healthy donors.

The time point was: cycle 4 day 1 (C4D1), after 5 to 7 weeks of nivolumab. In every patient, relapse followed autologous stem cell transplantation, while exposure to brentuximab vedotin differed. Classifying best responses yielded complete response, partial response or progressive disease. The assay was immunoSEQ multiplex PCR, and TCRdb's table has in-frame clones only and misses some. The sample has about 28,000 clones, around 80% seen once. This clone occurred a few times. Its antigen remains unidentified. This CDR3 spans 12 amino acids. Germline CDR1 and CDR2: ENHRY and SYGVKD. Deletions cut 3 bases from V and 0 bases from J, with 1 base between.

The chain couples TRBV10-3 to TRBJ2-3; no reliable D call. The sequencing used peripheral blood mononuclear cells (PBMCs), collected before the fourth cycle of nivolumab. The clonotype comes from a human donor with classical Hodgkin lymphoma. CDR3 in DNA: TGTGCCATCAGTGACAGCACAGATACGCAGTATTTT. Translation gives CAISDSTDTQYF.